The subject of this entry is one T cell receptor (beta chain). The target antigen is unknown. Vbeta (60) and Jbeta (13) primers were used in the PCR. Method: immunoSEQ multiplex PCR; TCRdb's copy keeps in-frame clones and lacks some. The sample lists about 160,000 clones, around 88% occurring once. The germline V gene encodes CDR1 MNHNS and CDR2 SASEGT. The CDR3 runs to 14 residues. Losses at the gene ends were 6 bases for V and 10 bases for J; bases not matched to a gene: 8. This record belongs to a study of cytomegalovirus exposure and HLA in healthy donors. On the study more broadly: An early release of data contained about 85 million unique TCRs, which came from HLA-typed donors.

The study, taken as a whole, reports: A later analysis found most CMV-associated TCR beta chains apparently HLA-restricted. Among the CMV-associated chains, a few were confirmed in vitro as specific for CMV antigens. Investigators reported around 150 TCR beta chains as tied to cytomegalovirus.

The sequenced material came from PBMCs. This chain links TRBV6-1 with TRBJ1-6; 8 positions match TRBD1. This receptor was taken from a woman under 30 in good health and CMV-seronegative. The DNA for the CDR3 is TGTGCCAGCAGCGTCGGGACAGGAGGGTCACCCCTCCACTTT. This gives the protein CASSVGTGGSPLHF.